This T cell receptor beta chain came from a study of response to subunit inactivated influenza vaccine. The CDR3 is 14 residues long. The V gene end was trimmed by 5 bases and the J gene end by 2 bases; junction bases not matched to a gene: 6. Per germline, CDR1 SEHNR and CDR2 FQNEAQ (reference sequence). TCRdb re-derived calls from the RT-PCR reads in MiXCR, one entry per CDR3 protein. The sample shows about 480,000 distinct CDR3 sequences, about 25% of them seen only once. As to this clonotype: Its antigen remains unidentified.

Regarding the study as a whole: Each seasonal flu vaccination may recruit only limited new T cells, authors suggested.

The TCR sequence derives from a man aged 45-65 years who received an inactivated influenza vaccine. The rearrangement joins TRBV7-9 to TRBJ2-7; 7 positions agree with TRBD1. Source: CD4+ T cells sorted from PBMCs, taken less than 6 days after vaccination. The CDR3 reads CASSAQGWPYEQYF. As DNA, the CDR3 is TGTGCCAGCAGCGCACAGGGGTGGCCCTACGAGCAGTACTTC.